Listed here are 30 T cell receptor beta chains from one sample, sequenced in a study of blood T cell repertoires in COVID-19 (dated by TCRdb to 2020 to 2022). Libraries were prepared through the immunoSEQ multiplex PCR assay. In its TCRdb copy, this immuneACCESS table keeps in-frame sequences only and misses some clones. Where compared with another copy, unresolved V genes explain less than half of these, and the others have no known cause. The sample records about 270,000 clones, 89% of which are singletons. The ten largest clones take up 1.5% to 2% of the sample. The material sequenced was PBMCs or T cells enriched from blood (not recorded which). These receptors came from a woman in her sixties or seventies who had recovered from COVID-19.

The chain's CDR3 is CASRDLGGAYEQYF. The CDR3 DNA is TGCGCCAGCAGAGATTTGGGGGGAGCTTACGAGCAGTACTTC. The gene calls are TRBV5-1 and TRBJ2-7, with a possible D match to TRBD2 (6 bases). V dropped 5 bases and J dropped 4 bases, with 16 bases sitting between them. CDR3 length equals 14 residues. Looked up from germline, CDR1 is SGHRS and CDR2 is YFSETQ.

This chain connects TRBV30 to TRBJ2-7; tentatively, D is TRBD2 (5 bases). The CDR3 contains 13 residues. Trimming removed 7 bases from V and 7 bases from J, with 20 bases in between. Germline assignment: CDR1 GTSNPN and CDR2 SVGIG (reference sequence). The CDR3: CAFATIREGEQYF. As DNA, the CDR3 is TGTGCCTTCGCTACTATCCGGGAAGGGGAGCAGTACTTC.

This clone came up a few times. This chain uses TRBV5-1 with TRBJ2-3; tentatively, D is TRBD2 (6 bases). This CDR3 region has 16 residues. Deletions cut 4 bases from V and 5 bases from J, with 20 bases between. Germline V gives CDR1 SGHRS, CDR2 YFSETQ. For the CDR3, the DNA is TGCGCCAGCAGCCGACCCACACTAGCAGGCAAAGATACGCAGTATTTT. It specifies CASSRPTLAGKDTQYF.

This chain links TRBV10-3 with TRBJ2-6; D call uncertain. The CDR3 extends over 16 amino acids. Germline V gene data show CDR1 as ENHRY and CDR2 as SYGVKD. V lost 3 bases, J lost 0 bases, and 9 bases lay in between. CDR3 bases: TGTGCCATCAGTGAAGACTCACCCTCTGGGGCCAACGTCCTGACTTTC. Amino acid sequence: CAISEDSPSGANVLTF.

The V gene is TRBV5-1, the J gene TRBJ1-2; D unresolved. The ends were cut back, 2 bases at V and 1 base at J, with 6 bases in the middle. The V gene's germline CDR1 is SGHRS and CDR2 YFSETQ. The CDR3 is 13 amino acids. The CDR3 here is CASSLPDNYGYTF. The CDR3 DNA follows: TGCGCCAGCAGCTTACCAGATAACTATGGCTACACCTTC. Based on the CDR3 plus reference TRBV5-1 and TRBJ1-2, the full variable domain is KAGVTQTPRYLIKTRGQQVTLSCSPISGHRSVSWYQQTPGQGLQFLFEYFSETQRNKGNFPGRFSGRQFSNSRSEMNVSTLELGDSALYLCASSLPDNYGYTFGSGTRLTVV.

The chain couples TRBV27 to TRBJ2-2; TRBD2 agrees at 8 bases. This CDR3 spans 16 amino acids. The germline gives CDR1 MNHEY, CDR2 SMNVEV (reference sequence). The V and J ends lost 9 bases and 3 bases, in that order; junction bases with no gene match: 12. The CDR3 nucleotides are TGTGCCAGTCTCCCTTTCGGGGGGGCCGACACCGGGGAGCTGTTTTTT. It translates to CASLPFGGADTGELFF.

The rearrangement uses TRBV5-1 and TRBJ1-5, with 7 bases fitting TRBD1. Germline lookup yields CDR1 SGHRS and CDR2 YFSETQ. V lost 2 bases, J lost 6 bases, and 8 bases stayed unmatched. CDR3 size: 15 residues. In nucleotides, the CDR3 is TGCGCCAGCAGCTTTACAGGGGATAAGGGTCAGCCCCAGCATTTT. Amino acids: CASSFTGDKGQPQHF. The variable domain in full, completed from reference TRBV5-1 and TRBJ1-5, reads KAGVTQTPRYLIKTRGQQVTLSCSPISGHRSVSWYQQTPGQGLQFLFEYFSETQRNKGNFPGRFSGRQFSNSRSEMNVSTLELGDSALYLCASSFTGDKGQPQHFGDGTRLSIL.

A remark on this clone: Other nucleotide sequences from this sample produce the same CDR3. CDR3 sequence: CASSLRANEQFF. CDR3 nucleotides: TGTGCCAGCAGTTTAAGAGCAAATGAGCAGTTCTTC. V is TRBV28 and J is TRBJ2-1; no clear D gene. CDR3 length: 12 residues. V was shortened by 2 bases and J by 7 bases, with 6 bases between the two germline ends. The germline gives CDR1 MDHEN, CDR2 SYDVKM.

The chain combines TRBV5-8 with TRBJ2-6; possibly TRBD2 for D (5 bases). The V gene lost 1 base and the J gene lost 2 bases, with 13 bases spanning the gap. Germline values: CDR1 SGHTS, CDR2 YDEGEE. This CDR3 has 17 amino acids. DNA for the CDR3: TGTGCCAGCAGCTTGCGGGGTTTGACGGCTGGGGCCAACGTCCTGACTTTC. Translating gives CASSLRGLTAGANVLTF.

The rearrangement links TRBV5-1 to TRBJ2-3, with D possibly TRBD2 on 6 matching bases. Germline values: CDR1 SGHRS, CDR2 YFSETQ. CDR3 length: 14 amino acids. The V end was cut by 7 bases, the J end by 2 bases, with 14 bases between. The CDR3 DNA sequence: TGCGCCAGCTCCCGGGACTCCCACACAGATACGCAGTATTTT. This gives the protein CASSRDSHTDTQYF.

The chain combines TRBV21-1 with TRBJ2-3; the tabulated D call, TRBD1, remains unverified against the DNA. TRBV21-1 is a known pseudogene. The CDR3 is 16 residues long. CDR3 nucleotides: TGTGCCAGCAGCAAAGTGGGCAGGGGGCGCGCAGATACGCAGTATTTT. This sequence encodes CASSKVGRGRADTQYF.

This clone has only a few counts. The chain is built from TRBV5-1 and TRBJ2-2; TRBD1 matches 8 bases. The CDR3 is 15 amino acids. CDR1 and CDR2 (germline): SGHRS, YFSETQ. The J segment lost 3 bases and the V segment lost 2 bases, leaving 3 bases of the junction unmatched. For the CDR3, the DNA is TGCGCCAGCAGCTTCGGGACAGGCTACACCGGGGAGCTGTTTTTT. Residues: CASSFGTGYTGELFF.

The chain is built from TRBV5-4 and TRBJ1-4; 7 bases are a match to TRBD1. This CDR3 comprises 13 residues. V gave up 4 bases and J gave up 8 bases; unmatched junction bases: 5. CDR1 SGHNT and CDR2 YYREEE come from the germline V gene (reference sequence). The CDR3 nucleotides are TGTGCCAGCAGCAAACAGGGGCGGGAAAAACTGTTTTTT. Protein: CASSKQGREKLFF.

This clone was recorded once. This chain connects TRBV28 to TRBJ1-1, with unresolved D. Germline values: CDR1 MDHEN, CDR2 SYDVKM. The CDR3 contains 14 residues. The ends were cut back, 3 bases at V and 3 bases at J, with 11 bases in the middle. CDR3 sequence reads: CASSLRPGYTEAFF. The CDR3 DNA reads TGTGCCAGCAGTTTGAGGCCGGGATACACTGAAGCTTTCTTT.

This sequence joins TRBV7-2 and TRBJ2-1; 7 nucleotides align to TRBD2. The CDR3 is made up of 17 amino acids. After removal of 5 bases from V and 0 bases from J, the junction contained 10 bases not matched to a gene. CDR1 SGHTA and CDR2 FQGNSA come from the germline V gene. DNA of the CDR3: TGTGCCAGCAGCGGAAGGACTAGTTTCAGCTCCTACAATGAGCAGTTCTTC. The encoded protein is CASSGRTSFSSYNEQFF. Full variable domain (rest looked up from reference TRBV7-2 and TRBJ2-1): GAGVSQSPSNKVTEKGKDVELRCDPISGHTALYWYRQSLGQGLEFLIYFQGNSAPDKSGLPSDRFSAERTGGSVSTLTIQRTQQEDSAVYLCASSGRTSFSSYNEQFFGPGTRLTVL.

The V call is TRBV7-9, the J call TRBJ1-4; D call uncertain. CDR1 is SEHNR, CDR2 FQNEAQ, per germline (reference sequence). V lost 7 bases and J 5 bases, leaving 8 bases between the germline ends. This CDR3 spans 12 amino acids. CDR3 residues: CASTFQNEKLFF. In DNA form, the CDR3 reads TGTGCCAGCACCTTTCAAAATGAAAAACTGTTTTTT.

J is TRBJ1-2 and V is TRBV19, with 10 bases that match TRBD1. Germline values: CDR1 LNHDA, CDR2 SQIVND (reference sequence). The ends lost 10 bases at V and 7 bases at J; junction bases unmatched: 3. This CDR3 comprises 11 residues. The DNA for the CDR3 is TGTGCCACAGGGACAGGGGTTGGCTACACCTTC. Its translation is CATGTGVGYTF.

This chain connects TRBV5-1 to TRBJ2-1; TRBD2 matches at 9 bases. From germline, CDR1 is SGHRS and CDR2 YFSETQ. J was trimmed by 7 bases and V by 4 bases; bases with no gene match: 12. The CDR3 loop spans 16 amino acids. The CDR3 is CASSGGYAGGRNEQFF. The DNA of the CDR3 is TGCGCCAGCAGCGGTGGTTACGCGGGAGGGCGAAATGAGCAGTTCTTC.

The chain combines TRBV6-5 with TRBJ2-7; D is ambiguous. Germline CDR1 and CDR2: MNHEY and SVGAGI. The CDR3 length is 15 residues. Trimming pared 6 bases from V and 0 bases from J, leaving 15 bases between. The CDR3 nucleotides read TGTGCCAGCAGGACACCCCGGATGAGCTCCTACGAGCAGTACTTC. Its translation is CASRTPRMSSYEQYF.

The rearrangement links TRBV19 to TRBJ2-1; TRBD1 might be the D (5 bases). The CDR3 runs to 12 residues. V lost 7 bases to trimming and J lost 6 bases, with 10 bases between them. Germline CDR1 and CDR2: LNHDA and SQIVND (reference sequence). Here the CDR3 reads CASTGNGNEQFF. The DNA for the CDR3 is TGTGCCAGTACAGGGAATGGCAATGAGCAGTTCTTC.

V is TRBV2 and J is TRBJ1-1; D uncertain. Germline-derived CDR1 and CDR2 are SNHLY and FYNNEI. This CDR3 comprises 14 residues. Trimming removed 0 bases at V and 11 bases at J, with 16 bases between. CDR3 amino acids: CASSEASNGGLAFF. Written as DNA, the CDR3 is TGTGCCAGCAGTGAAGCGAGTAATGGAGGGCTCGCTTTCTTT.

This chain joins TRBV3-1 (or the pseudogene TRBV3-2) and TRBJ2-1; 9 positions agree with TRBD1. V lost 10 bases, J lost 9 bases, and 16 bases stayed unmatched. This CDR3 is 15 amino acids long. Germline V CDR1 and CDR2: LGHDT, YNNKEL (reference sequence). Written as DNA, the CDR3 is TGTGCCACCGCTCAGGCGGGACAGGGATATGGTGAGCAGTTCTTC. Translation: CATAQAGQGYGEQFF.

The CDR3 coding sequence is TGTGCCAGCAGCTTGGGCGACAGGGTGCTAAACACTGAAGCTTTCTTT. It specifies CASSLGDRVLNTEAFF. The V call is TRBV5-6, the J call TRBJ1-1; 7 nucleotides agree with TRBD1. This CDR3 has 16 residues. CDR1 is SGHDT, CDR2 YYEEEE, per germline. The V and J ends lost 0 bases and 2 bases, in that order; junction bases with no gene match: 7. Combining the CDR3 with reference TRBV5-6 and TRBJ1-1 gives the whole variable domain DAGVTQSPTHLIKTRGQQVTLRCSPKSGHDTVSWYQQALGQGPQFIFQYYEEEERQRGNFPDRFSGHQFPNYSSELNVNALLLGDSALYLCASSLGDRVLNTEAFFGQGTRLTVV.

Turning to this clone: Other DNA sequences in the sample encode the same CDR3. The chain carries TRBV5-1 and TRBJ1-2; TRBD1 matches at 7 bases. With V trimmed by 4 bases and J by 2 bases, 2 bases remained unmatched. Germline CDR1 and CDR2: SGHRS and YFSETQ. The CDR3 is made up of 13 amino acids. The CDR3 region is CASSVGQNYGYTF. The DNA for the CDR3 is TGCGCCAGCAGCGTGGGACAGAACTATGGCTACACCTTC. Full variable domain (rest looked up from reference TRBV5-1 and TRBJ1-2): KAGVTQTPRYLIKTRGQQVTLSCSPISGHRSVSWYQQTPGQGLQFLFEYFSETQRNKGNFPGRFSGRQFSNSRSEMNVSTLELGDSALYLCASSVGQNYGYTFGSGTRLTVV.

The V and J genes are TRBV15 and TRBJ2-7, with D hard to call. The CDR3 consists of 15 residues. Germline values: CDR1 LNHNV, CDR2 YYDKDF (reference sequence). V was cut by 2 bases and J by 2 bases, with 13 bases left in between. The CDR3, as DNA: TGTGCCACCAGCAGACAGCACCCAGGTCCCTACGAGCAGTACTTC. Its protein product is CATSRQHPGPYEQYF. Full variable domain (missing parts from reference TRBV15 and TRBJ2-7): DAMVIQNPRYQVTQFGKPVTLSCSQTLNHNVMYWYQQKSSQAPKLLFHYYDKDFNNEADTPDNFQSRRPNTSFCFLDIRSPGLGDTAMYLCATSRQHPGPYEQYFGPGTRLTVT.

V and J are TRBV14 and TRBJ2-5; TRBD2 agrees at 11 bases. V shed 3 bases, J shed 0 bases, and the junction held 9 bases outside the gene matches. Germline loops: CDR1 SGHDN, CDR2 FVKESK. CDR3 length equals 18 residues. The CDR3 protein is CASSQYPTSGAHQETQYF. CDR3 nucleotide sequence: TGTGCCAGCAGCCAGTATCCGACTAGCGGGGCCCACCAAGAGACCCAGTACTTC.

This clone was counted only a few times. The chain combines TRBV5-1 with TRBJ2-3; perhaps TRBD2 as D (6 bases). The V and J ends lost 1 base and 0 bases respectively, with 9 bases between them. The CDR3 has 15 residues. CDR1 SGHRS and CDR2 YFSETQ come from the germline V gene. DNA for the CDR3: TGCGCCAGCAGCTTGATCGCGGGAAGCACAGATACGCAGTATTTT. It is translated as CASSLIAGSTDTQYF.

The chain carries TRBV19 and TRBJ1-2; D ambiguous. The CDR3 extends over 11 amino acids. Germline V CDR1 and CDR2: LNHDA, SQIVND (reference sequence). V was clipped by 6 bases and J by 1 base, with 3 bases between them. The CDR3, as DNA: TGTGCCAGTAGCTTTAACTATGGCTACACCTTC. Translating it yields CASSFNYGYTF.

V and J are TRBV4-1 and TRBJ2-7; 7 bases are shared with TRBD1. This CDR3 spans 17 amino acids. J was trimmed by 4 bases and V by 2 bases; bases with no gene match: 14. The germline gives CDR1 MGHRA, CDR2 YSYEKL. The CDR3 DNA sequence: TGCGCCAGCAGCCAACCCGAGACAGGGAGAGAAGGGTACGAGCAGTACTTC. As protein: CASSQPETGREGYEQYF.

V and J are TRBV6-1 and TRBJ1-1; 7 bases line up with TRBD1. The CDR3 runs to 15 residues. Germline V gene data show CDR1 as MNHNS and CDR2 as SASEGT. Trimming took 0 bases from V and 7 from J; bases not matched to a gene: 8. The CDR3 DNA sequence: TGTGCCAGCAGTGAAGCGTTAGGGGGCGGTGATGAAGCTTTCTTT. It specifies CASSEALGGGDEAFF.